Presented here are 15 T cell receptor beta chains from one specimen sequenced in a study of blood T cell repertoires in COVID-19. The method was immunoSEQ multiplex PCR; TCRdb's version includes in-frame clones alone and lacks a portion of them. There are about 200,000 clones in the sample; 80% to 90% occur only once, and less than 20% lies in the top ten. Material for sequencing was peripheral blood. The receptors were sampled from a human donor in a cohort sampled during active COVID-19.

On this clone itself: One junction end does not reproduce the germline sequence, and a read error may be involved. The rearrangement links TRBV7-7 to TRBJ2-1, with 8 nucleotides matching TRBD1. The CDR3 contains 13 residues. In germline, CDR1 is SSHAT, CDR2 FNYEAQ (reference sequence). DNA for the CDR3: TGTGCTAGCAGCTTAAACGACAGGGGCGAGCAGTTCTTC. It codes for CASSLNDRGEQFF.

CDR3 region: CASSWGPDTQYF. CDR3 DNA: TGTGCCAGCAGCTGGGGCCCAGATACGCAGTATTTT. V and J are TRBV11-3 and TRBJ2-3, with D perhaps matching TRBD1 (5 bases). Germline assignment: CDR1 SGHNT and CDR2 YENEEA. Deletions cut 4 bases from V and 4 bases from J, with 6 bases between. This CDR3 spans 12 amino acids.

This clone was observed a handful of times. The chain uses TRBV18 and TRBJ2-5, with 10 bases lining up with TRBD2. The CDR3 length is 16 residues. Trimming took 3 bases from V and 5 from J; bases not matched to a gene: 9. Germline CDR1 is KGHSH and CDR2 is LQKENI. CDR3 residues: CASSPWPSGRVETQYF. CDR3 sequence (DNA): TGTGCCAGCTCACCCTGGCCTAGCGGGAGAGTCGAGACCCAGTACTTC.

The rearrangement links TRBV12-5 to TRBJ2-1; 7 bases fit TRBD2. J gave up 5 bases and V 7 bases, and 8 bases lay outside the gene matches. The CDR3 spans 14 residues. Germline CDR1 and CDR2: LGHNT and FRNRAP. The chain's CDR3 is CASARGGTNNEQFF. CDR3 in DNA: TGTGCTAGTGCTAGAGGCGGGACTAACAATGAGCAGTTCTTC.

This chain joins TRBV30 and TRBJ1-1; D ambiguous. Trimming stripped 4 bases from V and 11 bases from J, with 14 bases between. CDR3 length equals 11 residues. Germline V gene data show CDR1 as GTSNPN and CDR2 as SVGIG (reference sequence). CDR3 in amino acids: CAWTRTEVAFF. In DNA, the CDR3 is TGTGCCTGGACCCGTACGGAGGTTGCTTTCTTT.

The chain carries TRBV28 and TRBJ2-1, with 11 bases identical to TRBD2. The length of the CDR3 is 18 residues. With 3 bases clipped from V and 2 bases from J, the junction kept 9 bases outside the gene matches. CDR1 is MDHEN, CDR2 SYDVKM, per germline. The CDR3 nucleotides are TGTGCCAGCAGTTTCCCCGCTTATAGCGGGAGGGCCTACAATGAGCAGTTCTTC. The encoded protein is CASSFPAYSGRAYNEQFF.

The rearrangement joins TRBV19 to TRBJ2-2; D is unresolved. Germline CDR1 reads LNHDA; CDR2 reads SQIVND (reference sequence). Trimming stripped 3 bases from V and 6 bases from J, with 11 bases between. This CDR3 is built from 14 residues. The CDR3, as DNA: TGTGCCAGTAGTATTTCTCGTGTCTCCGGGGAGCTGTTTTTT. Translation: CASSISRVSGELFF.

The rearrangement links TRBV21-1 to TRBJ2-7; the table's D call, TRBD1, has no DNA check behind it. TRBV21-1 has pseudogene status. CDR3 length equals 15 residues. CDR3 nucleotide sequence: TGTGCCAGCAGCACCTCACCCCAGGGTTCCTACGAGCAGTACGTC. Encoded protein: CASSTSPQGSYEQYV.

The chain joins TRBV25-1 to TRBJ1-6, with a weak D call TRBD1 (6 bases). Germline values: CDR1 MGHDK, CDR2 SYGVNS. The V gene lost 6 bases and the J gene lost 9 bases, with 15 bases spanning the gap. CDR3 length equals 14 residues. The DNA of the CDR3 is TGTGCCAGCAGGGAGAACAGGGTCGGTTCACCCCTCCACTTT. It translates to CASRENRVGSPLHF.

This clone was observed a handful of times. The CDR3 region has the DNA TGTGCCAGCAGCTTAGCCCCCCGGGCCGGGGAGCTGTTTTTT. The encoded protein is CASSLAPRAGELFF. The J gene is TRBJ2-2, the V gene TRBV7-3; D is uncertain. Trimming removed 2 bases at V and 6 bases at J, with 10 bases between. CDR1 and CDR2 (germline): SGHTA, FQGTGA. The CDR3 contains 14 residues.

The chain recombines TRBV3-1 (or the pseudogene TRBV3-2) with TRBJ2-5, with D possibly being TRBD1 (5 bases). V gave up 3 bases and J gave up 2 bases, with 10 bases separating them. Looked up from germline, CDR1 is LGHDT and CDR2 is YNNKEL (reference sequence). The CDR3 has 14 residues. CDR3 DNA: TGTGCCAGCAGCCACTCCGACAGACAAGAGACCCAGTACTTC. It translates to CASSHSDRQETQYF.

The chain joins TRBV5-1 to TRBJ2-7; 8 nucleotides match TRBD1. Germline trimming cut 2 bases from V and 5 bases from J; bases unmatched to any gene: 6. The CDR3 contains 14 residues. Germline V gives CDR1 SGHRS, CDR2 YFSETQ. The CDR3 nucleotides are TGCGCCAGCAGCTTTGGAGACAGGGGTCACGAGCAGTACGTC. Encoded protein: CASSFGDRGHEQYV.

This CDR3 reads CASANIRDRGLGGANVLTF. DNA of the CDR3: TGTGCCAGCGCTAATATCCGGGACAGGGGCCTCGGTGGGGCCAACGTCCTGACTTTC. This chain connects TRBV28 to TRBJ2-6, with 10 bases fitting TRBD1. With V trimmed by 8 bases and J by 3 bases, 16 bases remained unmatched. The CDR3 is made up of 19 amino acids. The germline V gene has CDR1 MDHEN and CDR2 SYDVKM.

This clone was counted a single time. J is TRBJ2-2 and V is TRBV2, with TRBD1 matching over 8 bases. J was trimmed by 3 bases and V by 7 bases; bases with no gene match: 7. This CDR3 contains 15 residues. Germline CDR1 is SNHLY and CDR2 is FYNNEI. The CDR3 nucleotides read TGTGCCAGCACAGGGGGCGGAAGGCACACCGGGGAGCTGTTTTTT. Its protein product is CASTGGGRHTGELFF.

The chain uses TRBV4-1 and TRBJ2-7; 9 bases are a match to TRBD2. V shed 3 bases and J 7 bases; nucleotides not matched to a gene: 10. Germline V CDR1 and CDR2: MGHRA, YSYEKL. This CDR3 contains 15 residues. The CDR3: CASSHVLAGRGEQYF. For the CDR3, the DNA is TGCGCCAGCAGCCATGTACTAGCGGGCCGGGGGGAGCAGTACTTC.